This T cell receptor beta chain was recorded in a study of T cell changes during pregnancy in multiple sclerosis. Only in-frame clones appear in the TCRdb table, and some are missing; sequencing was by immunoSEQ multiplex PCR. Among over 50,000 clones listed, roughly nine tenths were seen once. This CDR3 spans 16 amino acids. CDR1 and CDR2 from the germline V gene are SGHDN and FVKESK. The ends lost 4 bases at V and 1 base at J; junction bases unmatched: 5. This TCR was sampled from a female donor in good health, enrolled as a control in a pregnancy study. The chain employs TRBV14 and TRBJ2-3; 10 bases match TRBD2. Source: peripheral blood, taken in the first trimester of pregnancy. In DNA form, the CDR3 reads TGTGCCAGCAGCCCTTGGACTAGCGGTCGCACAGATACGCAGTATTTT. Its protein is CASSPWTSGRTDTQYF.